Listed here is a single T cell receptor (beta chain). The antigen is unknown. This sample was taken from a study of tumor-infiltrating lymphocytes in primary liver carcinoma. The study, taken as a whole, reports: Tumor-adjacent and tumor-blood pairs showed less overlap than tumor region pairs.

Starting material of 450 to 550 ng total RNA yielded TCR beta cDNA via a constant-region primer. Modified slightly, ARM-PCR produced TCR beta libraries over three nested multiplex PCR rounds. A C-beta reverse primer was combined with TRBV1-TRBV30 forward primers in the first two PCR rounds, and each round had around 11 cycles. MiXCR, run by TCRdb on the multiplex PCR reads, gives a single entry per CDR3 protein. The data hold about 320,000 distinct CDR3 sequences, with more than 55% observed a single time. It was unsorted whole blood that yielded blood RNA, and germline DNA was also extracted. These patients lived with chronic HBV infection and had never been treated. The CDR3 is 15 amino acids. Germline CDR1 SGHAT, CDR2 FQNNGV.

V and J are TRBV11-2 and TRBJ2-3; no clear D. The better agreement between TRBJ1-5 and the DNA end casts doubt on the J call. This TCR derives from a man in his forties with primary liver carcinoma and hepatitis B virus infection. Sequenced input: peripheral blood. The DNA of the CDR3 is TGTGCCAGCAGCTCCCGACTAGCGGGCTGGGGTTTCCAGCATTTT. It specifies CASSSRLAGWGFQHF.